Sequencing of this TCR beta chain was carried out in a study of post-analysis software for immune sequencing data. Overall study findings and caveats: Samples from one preparation batch, clustered by F measure, grouped strongly together. Controls had significantly higher normalized Chao1 diversity than multiple sclerosis patients.

A remark on this clonotype: The antigen is undetermined.

The authors incorporated unique molecular identifiers into the TCR beta cDNA libraries. It was from roughly 1 to 10 million T cells that some 470,000 cDNA molecules came. TCRdb itself ran the PCR reads through MiXCR, one entry per CDR3 protein. The profile shows about 570,000 distinct CDR3 sequences, roughly 34% of them singletons. This receptor was taken from a girl under 18 with multiple sclerosis. The sequenced material came from blood.

The CDR3: CASSEMSVLETQYF. As DNA, the CDR3 is TGTGCCAGCAGTGAAATGTCGGTGCTAGAGACCCAGTACTTC. The rearrangement links TRBV6-1 to TRBJ2-5; D is unclear. The CDR3 has 14 residues. Per the germline V gene, CDR1 is MNHNS and CDR2 is SASEGT. The V end lost 2 bases, the J end lost 4 bases, and 11 bases lay between the germline ends.